What follows are 20 T cell receptor beta chains derived from one specimen sequenced in a study of blood T cell repertoires in COVID-19. Assay: immunoSEQ multiplex PCR; the TCRdb copy retains only in-frame clones and omits some. This repertoire shows around 150,000 clones, roughly 83% found once; its top ten account for 10% to 15%. The sequenced material came from PBMCs or T cells enriched from blood (not recorded which). These receptors were taken from a woman in her sixties or seventies who had recovered from COVID-19.

The CDR3 coding sequence is TGTGCCAGCGTTCCCACAGGGACCGGGGAGCTGTTTTTT. Translating gives CASVPTGTGELFF. The chain carries TRBV7-9 and TRBJ2-2; D may be TRBD1 (6 bases). Germline V gene sequence: CDR1 SEHNR, CDR2 FQNEAQ (reference sequence). The CDR3 totals 13 residues. V was shortened by 8 bases and J by 5 bases, with 12 bases between the two germline ends.

The V and J genes are TRBV12-5 and TRBJ2-1, with a tentative D call TRBD1 (6 bases). The CDR3 spans 14 residues. V lost 1 base to trimming and J lost 7 bases, with 11 bases between them. Germline assignment: CDR1 LGHNT and CDR2 FRNRAP. The CDR3 region is CASGLAGAVNEQFF. The CDR3 nucleotides are TGTGCTAGTGGTTTGGCAGGGGCAGTAAATGAGCAGTTCTTC. Drawing the rest from reference TRBV12-5 and TRBJ2-1, the complete variable domain is DARVTQTPRHKVTEMGQEVTMRCQPILGHNTVFWYRQTMMQGLELLAYFRNRAPLDDSGMPKDRFSAEMPDATLATLKIQPSEPRDSAVYFCASGLAGAVNEQFFGPGTRLTVL.

In its sample, this clone was seen once. This rearrangement joins TRBV7-2 to TRBJ2-7; D unresolved. Germline loops: CDR1 SGHTA, CDR2 FQGNSA. This CDR3 spans 12 amino acids. Trimming cost V 5 bases and J 3 bases, with 8 bases left between them. This chain's CDR3 is CASSRRLYEQYF. CDR3 DNA: TGTGCCAGCAGCCGAAGACTCTACGAGCAGTACTTC.

The chain carries TRBV5-1 and TRBJ1-3, with 8 bases matching TRBD1. Trimming at V came to 3 bases and at J to 0 bases, leaving 8 bases not matched to a gene. The CDR3 extends over 17 amino acids. Germline V lookup: CDR1 SGHRS, CDR2 YFSETQ. This CDR3 reads CASSSGTGFSSGNTIYF. As DNA, the CDR3 is TGCGCCAGCAGCTCCGGGACAGGCTTTAGCTCTGGAAACACCATATATTTT.

The sample holds one count of this clone. The same CDR3 also results from other DNA sequences found in this sample. This chain links TRBV5-1 with TRBJ1-1; 8 bases match TRBD1. CDR1 and CDR2 (germline): SGHRS, YFSETQ. This CDR3 region has 14 residues. The ends lost 4 bases at V and 1 base at J; junction bases unmatched: 3. For the CDR3, the DNA is TGCGCCAGCAGCCCAGGGACAGGGAACACTGAAGCTTTCTTT. Its protein is CASSPGTGNTEAFF.

The chain has TRBV9 and TRBJ1-2, with 7 bases aligning to TRBD1. V dropped 4 bases and J dropped 6; count of bases not matched to a gene: 9. The CDR3 is made up of 14 amino acids. CDR1 and CDR2 from the germline V gene are SGDLS and YYNGEE. Here the CDR3 DNA reads TGTGCCAGCAGCTTACAGGGGACGAACGATGGCTACACCTTC. Translation gives CASSLQGTNDGYTF.

The chain has TRBV6-5 and TRBJ1-1, with a weak D call TRBD1 (6 bases). The CDR3 length is 14 residues. V was clipped by 5 bases and J by 2 bases, with 12 bases between them. Germline V CDR1 and CDR2: MNHEY, SVGAGI. The CDR3 here is CASSNIQGNTEAFF. In DNA form, the CDR3 reads TGTGCCAGCAGTAATATACAGGGAAACACTGAAGCTTTCTTT.

CDR3 protein: CASSERRASTDTQYF. In DNA form, the CDR3 reads TGTGCCAGCAGTGAAAGGCGGGCCTCCACAGATACGCAGTATTTT. The rearrangement joins TRBV6-1 to TRBJ2-3; tentative D call: TRBD2 (5 bases). CDR3 size: 15 residues. Germline CDR1 and CDR2: MNHNS and SASEGT. Trimming shortened V by 2 bases and J by 2 bases, and 11 bases separated the two germline ends.

This chain links TRBV5-1 with TRBJ2-2; 7 bases are shared with TRBD1. The CDR3 totals 14 residues. Trimming at V came to 5 bases and at J to 5 bases, leaving 6 bases not matched to a gene. CDR1 is SGHRS and CDR2 is YFSETQ in the germline V gene. In DNA form, the CDR3 reads TGCGCCAGCAGTAATACAGGGGAAACCGGGGAGCTGTTTTTT. Its protein is CASSNTGETGELFF.

The chain joins TRBV13 to TRBJ1-2, with D perhaps matching TRBD1 (5 bases). The V gene's germline CDR1 is PRHDT and CDR2 FYEKMQ (reference sequence). V was trimmed by 5 bases and J by 4 bases, leaving 8 bases between them. CDR3 length: 12 amino acids. The CDR3 DNA is TGTGCCAGCAGCATTGACAGCTATGGCTACACCTTC. Its protein product is CASSIDSYGYTF.

This clone appeared a few times. This chain connects TRBV11-2 to TRBJ1-3; TRBD1 is a possible D gene (5 bases). In germline, CDR1 is SGHAT, CDR2 FQNNGV. This CDR3 has 17 amino acids. Between the trimmed V and J ends, which lost 1 base and 3 bases, there was a span of 16 bases. CDR3 sequence (DNA): TGTGCCAGCAGCTTAGTCAGTTCAGGGCTTTTTGGAAACACCATATATTTT. It translates to CASSLVSSGLFGNTIYF. The variable domain in full, with the rest retrieved from reference TRBV11-2 and TRBJ1-3, is EAGVAQSPRYKIIEKRQSVAFWCNPISGHATLYWYQQILGQGPKLLIQFQNNGVVDDSQLPKDRFSAERLKGVDSTLKIQPAKLEDSAVYLCASSLVSSGLFGNTIYFGEGSWLTVV.

The CDR3 coding sequence is TGTGCCAGCAGTGTCACAGGGGTCGGCACCGGGGAGCTGTTTTTT. Its protein is CASSVTGVGTGELFF. J is TRBJ2-2 and V is TRBV2; the match to TRBD1 covers 7 bases. V was pared by 4 bases and J by 4 bases, with 6 bases of the junction left unmatched. CDR3 length: 15 amino acids. CDR1 and CDR2 from the germline V gene are SNHLY and FYNNEI. The full variable domain, its missing parts supplied by reference TRBV2 and TRBJ2-2, is EPEVTQTPSHQVTQMGQEVILRCVPISNHLYFYWYRQILGQKVEFLVSFYNNEISEKSEIFDDQFSVERPDGSNFTLKIRSTKLEDSAMYFCASSVTGVGTGELFFGEGSRLTVL.

In nucleotides, the CDR3 is TGTGCCAGCAGCTCCGCCCGAGAGCGGGGGTACGAGCAGTACTTC. Encoded protein: CASSSARERGYEQYF. The rearrangement joins TRBV11-2 to TRBJ2-7, with 8 bases that match TRBD2. Unmatched junction bases numbered 9, after V lost 4 bases and J lost 4 bases. The germline CDR1 and CDR2 sequences are SGHAT and FQNNGV. This CDR3 has 15 amino acids.

The V gene is TRBV6-2 or TRBV6-3, the J gene TRBJ2-7, with 10 bases identical to TRBD1. After removal of 6 bases from V and 6 bases from J, the junction contained 11 bases not matched to a gene. CDR3 length: 15 residues. Germline CDR1 and CDR2: MNHEY and SVGEGT. CDR3 amino acids: CASSPGQGDIREQYF. CDR3 nucleotide sequence: TGTGCCAGCAGCCCCGGACAGGGGGACATACGCGAGCAGTACTTC.

The chain employs TRBV25-1 and TRBJ1-2; D may be TRBD1 (6 bases). Germline values: CDR1 MGHDK, CDR2 SYGVNS. V shed 4 bases and J shed 4 bases, with 13 bases lying between them. The CDR3 consists of 14 residues. The CDR3 loop is CASSGTDIGYGYTF. Written as DNA, the CDR3 is TGTGCCAGCAGTGGGACAGATATCGGCTATGGCTACACCTTC.

V gene TRBV5-5 combines with J gene TRBJ1-3; D remains ambiguous. The V gene lost 3 bases and the J gene lost 4 bases, with 5 bases spanning the gap. CDR3 length: 12 residues. Germline V gives CDR1 SGHKS, CDR2 YYEKEE (reference sequence). The chain's CDR3 is CASSYMGNTIYF. CDR3 DNA sequence: TGTGCCAGCAGCTATATGGGAAACACCATATATTTT.

Comments on this clone: Germline and junction disagree at one end, which may indicate a read error. The chain combines TRBV7-7 with TRBJ2-2, with 7 bases lining up with TRBD1. CDR1 is SSHAT and CDR2 is FNYEAQ in the germline V gene (reference sequence). CDR3 length equals 15 residues. In nucleotides, the CDR3 is TGTGCTAGCAGCCCGGGACAGCCGAACACCGGGGAGCTGTTTTTT. This sequence encodes CASSPGQPNTGELFF.

The rearrangement joins TRBV7-8 to TRBJ2-7; 8 nucleotides agree with TRBD1. CDR3 length: 15 amino acids. Per the germline V gene, CDR1 is SGHVS and CDR2 is FQNEAQ. V gave up 0 bases and J gave up 5 bases; unmatched junction bases: 6. CDR3 residues: CASSLARDRFHEQYF. As DNA, the CDR3 is TGTGCCAGCAGCTTAGCTCGGGACAGGTTCCACGAGCAGTACTTC.

The chain combines TRBV14 with TRBJ1-1, with a weak D call TRBD1 (6 bases). CDR1 and CDR2 (germline): SGHDN, FVKESK. CDR3 length: 15 residues. V dropped 7 bases and J dropped 5 bases, with 20 bases sitting between them. CDR3 coding DNA: TGTGCCAGCACCTCGATACAGGGTAAAGTGACTGAAGCTTTCTTT. Its protein product is CASTSIQGKVTEAFF. The variable domain in full, with the rest retrieved from reference TRBV14 and TRBJ1-1, is EAGVTQFPSHSVIEKGQTVTLRCDPISGHDNLYWYRRVMGKEIKFLLHFVKESKQDESGMPNNRFLAERTGGTYSTLKVQPAELEDSGVYFCASTSIQGKVTEAFFGQGTRLTVV.

V usage is TRBV5-8 and J usage is TRBJ1-2; D possibly corresponds to TRBD1 (5 bases). The V end lost 7 bases, the J end lost 7 bases, and 23 bases lay between the germline ends. This CDR3 is 15 amino acids long. Germline CDR1 is SGHTS and CDR2 is YDEGEE. CDR3 DNA: TGTGCCAGCCGGTGGGTGGGGCCCTCGCCGGGTGGCTACACCTTC. Amino acid sequence: CASRWVGPSPGGYTF.